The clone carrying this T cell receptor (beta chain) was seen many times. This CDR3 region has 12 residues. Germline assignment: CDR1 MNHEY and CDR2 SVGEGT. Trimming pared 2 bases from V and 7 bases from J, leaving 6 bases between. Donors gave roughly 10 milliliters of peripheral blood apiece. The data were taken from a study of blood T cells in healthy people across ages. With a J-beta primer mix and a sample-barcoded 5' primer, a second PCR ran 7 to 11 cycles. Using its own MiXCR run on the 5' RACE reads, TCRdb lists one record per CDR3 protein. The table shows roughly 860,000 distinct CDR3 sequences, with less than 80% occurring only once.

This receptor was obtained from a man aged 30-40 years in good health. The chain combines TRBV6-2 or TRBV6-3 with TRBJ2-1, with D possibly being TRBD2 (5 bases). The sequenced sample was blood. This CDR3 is CASSYRGNEQFF. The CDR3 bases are TGTGCCAGCAGTTACCGGGGAAATGAGCAGTTCTTC.